The 5 T cell receptor beta chains reported below all come from one sample, sequenced in a study of type 1 regulatory T cells (TCRdb year 2021). The sequencing machine was an Illumina MiSeq. TCRdb itself trimmed the public reads at Q25 with fastp, ran MiXCR and retained productive beta chains. Identical CDR3 protein sequences are pooled into one entry, listed with their most common genes and DNA. The sample contains roughly 20,000 distinct CDR3 sequences, about 10% of them found a single time. The ten largest clones add up to under 3.5% of the sample. The specimen was CD4+ T cells, either the whole sample or a sorted fraction (not recorded which). These receptors were obtained from a human donor in good health.

This clonotype was detected many times. The V and J genes are TRBV28 and TRBJ1-1; D ambiguous. The CDR3 consists of 11 residues. The germline V gene encodes CDR1 MDHEN and CDR2 SYDVKM. V was trimmed by 8 bases and J by 5 bases, leaving 9 bases between them. CDR3 DNA sequence: TGTGCCAGCTTGGGTTTAACTGAAGCTTTCTTT. Protein: CASLGLTEAFF.

This clonotype has a count of ten or more. The chain couples TRBV7-9 to TRBJ2-7; possible D gene TRBD1, 5 bases. V was trimmed by 3 bases and J by 5 bases, leaving 11 bases between them. CDR1 is SEHNR and CDR2 is FQNEAQ in the germline V gene (reference sequence). The CDR3 totals 13 residues. Written as DNA, the CDR3 is TGTGCCAGCAGCTTCGGACAAACCCACGAGCAGTACTTC. Translated: CASSFGQTHEQYF.

This clonotype was recorded many times. The rearrangement uses TRBV20-1 and TRBJ2-7; 7 bases fit TRBD1. The germline CDR1 and CDR2 sequences are DFQATT and SNEGSKA (reference sequence). This CDR3 comprises 15 residues. Trimming at V came to 4 bases and at J to 2 bases, leaving 11 bases not matched to a gene. CDR3 loop: CSATLTGVLPYEQYF. CDR3 nucleotides: TGCAGTGCTACCCTCACAGGGGTCCTACCCTACGAGCAGTACTTC.

Relative to its sample, this clonotype is medium-sized (0.01 to 0.1%). The CDR3 DNA follows: TGCAGCGTTGACGGTTTGGTCGACACTGAAGCTTTCTTT. The encoded protein is CSVDGLVDTEAFF. The chain combines TRBV29-1 with TRBJ1-1, with D uncertain. Germline V CDR1 and CDR2: SQVTM, ANQGSEA. The ends were cut back, 3 bases at V and 3 bases at J, with 11 bases in the middle. The CDR3 consists of 13 residues. Complete variable domain (other parts from reference TRBV29-1 and TRBJ1-1): SAVISQKPSRDICQRGTSLTIQCQVDSQVTMMFWYRQQPGQSLTLIATANQGSEATYESGFVIDKFPISRPNLTFSTLTVSNMSPEDSSIYLCSVDGLVDTEAFFGQGTRLTVV.

By share of the sample, this clonotype is medium-sized. The V gene is TRBV10-3, the J gene TRBJ2-7, with D perhaps TRBD2 (6 bases). V shed 5 bases and J shed 5 bases, with 10 bases lying between them. This CDR3 has 12 residues. The germline CDR1 and CDR2 sequences are ENHRY and SYGVKD. The chain's CDR3 is CAISRETHEQYF. CDR3 DNA: TGTGCCATCAGTCGGGAGACGCACGAGCAGTACTTC.